This TCR beta chain was observed in a study of blood T cell repertoires in COVID-19. Looking at the study overall: The origin of the acute and convalescent COVID-19 samples was the United States, Italy and Spain. Nucleic acid was either cDNA or gDNA, and it came from T cells, B-cell-depleted T cells, or PBMCs.

V dropped 3 bases and J dropped 5 bases, with 18 bases sitting between them. CDR1 SGHRS and CDR2 YFSETQ come from the germline V gene. The CDR3 runs to 15 residues. Original handling: It was from reference gene primer amplification that nucleated cell counts were estimated. Produced via immunoSEQ multiplex PCR; TCRdb's table is partial and in-frame only. V, J and clone size were drawn from that table, and D and trimming were deduced from the DNA. The table lists some 240,000 clones, around 90% of them singletons. The chain uses TRBV5-1 and TRBJ2-7, with D possibly being TRBD1 (5 bases). This TCR was sampled from a man aged 55 to 69 who had recovered from COVID-19. The sequenced sample consisted of peripheral blood. CDR3 in DNA: TGCGCCAGCAGCTCTTTGGGGCGCTTCCAGAACGAGCAGTACTTC. This sequence encodes CASSSLGRFQNEQYF.